This T cell receptor (beta chain) derives from a study of T cell changes during pregnancy in multiple sclerosis. The CDR3 length is 13 residues. CDR1 is SGHRS, CDR2 YFSETQ, per germline. The V gene end was trimmed by 0 bases and the J gene end by 8 bases; junction bases not matched to a gene: 3. Repertoires were generated with immunoSEQ multiplex PCR, while TCRdb's copy carries only in-frame clones and drops some. The sample has around 41,000 clones; about 89% are singletons. The TCR sequence derives from a female donor in good health, enrolled as a control in a pregnancy study. The chain combines TRBV5-1 with TRBJ1-2, with TRBD1 matching over 8 bases. Specimen: CD4+ T cells from peripheral blood mononuclear cells, collected in the third trimester of pregnancy. The CDR3 loop reads CASSLGQGQGYTF. The CDR3 DNA sequence: TGCGCCAGCAGCTTGGGACAGGGGCAAGGCTACACCTTC.